Described below is a single T cell receptor beta chain sequence and its context. What it binds is unknown. This sample stems from a study of shared clonotypes between healthy human individuals. Study outcomes and limitations: Across subsets, estimated richness was generally greater for naive than for memory populations.

Deep was the level used in running the assay. Clones were sequenced by immunoSEQ multiplex PCR, and TCRdb holds only the in-frame ones, with some missing. The sample carries 2.3 million or so clones, 90% to 95% recorded once. This clonotype was obtained from a man younger than 35 in good health. Some clones in this sample may be carry-over from other donors' samples. Sequencing was carried out using naive CD4+ T cells from PBMCs. Described subset: CD45RA+ positively selected.

CDR3 bases: TGTGCCAGCAGCTTCGCTTTGGCGGCGCGTCCCTATGAGCAGTTCTTC. It translates to CASSFALAARPYEQFF. V and J are TRBV7-3 and TRBJ2-1; D ambiguous. Trimming stripped 3 bases from V and 8 bases from J, with 20 bases between. Germline CDR1 is SGHTA and CDR2 is FQGTGA. CDR3 size: 16 residues.